The sequence of this TCR beta chain was determined in a study of blood T cell repertoires in COVID-19. In the study overall: In each case, the material was cDNA or gDNA derived from T cells, B-cell-depleted T cells, or PBMCs.

Produced via immunoSEQ multiplex PCR; TCRdb's table is partial and in-frame only. This table has around 200,000 clones, 89% appearing once. This CDR3 comprises 14 residues. The V end lost 6 bases, the J end lost 1 base, and 10 bases lay between the germline ends. Germline V gene data show CDR1 as WSHSY and CDR2 as SAAADI. The sequence derives from a man aged 40-50 years with acute or convalescent COVID-19. Sequenced input: peripheral blood. This sequence joins TRBV10-2 and TRBJ1-5; possible D gene TRBD1, 6 bases. The CDR3 spells CASRKGGSNQPQHF. The CDR3, as DNA: TGCGCCAGCAGGAAAGGGGGAAGCAATCAGCCCCAGCATTTT.